Following are 2 T cell receptor beta chains from one sample sequenced in a study of shared clonotypes between healthy human individuals. Profiled with immunoSEQ multiplex PCR; TCRdb holds only in-frame clones, not every one. The table lists about 2.5 million clones, around 92% of them singletons, with approximately 0.39% in the top ten. The specimen was naive CD4+ T cells from PBMCs. As to subset: CD45RA+ positively selected. These receptors came from a man younger than 35 in good health. Some clones in this sample may be carry-over from other donors' samples.

The chain uses TRBV4-1 and TRBJ1-1; a possible D gene is TRBD1 (5 bases). This CDR3 is 11 amino acids long. V was clipped by 8 bases and J by 8 bases, with 12 bases between them. The germline gives CDR1 MGHRA, CDR2 YSYEKL. Here the CDR3 reads CASRWGGEAFF. CDR3 bases: TGCGCCAGCCGGTGGGGGGGGGAAGCTTTCTTT.

The chain carries TRBV5-1 and TRBJ2-1, with D unresolved. CDR3 size: 15 residues. The V end lost 4 bases, the J end lost 0 bases, and 11 bases lay between the germline ends. Looked up from germline, CDR1 is SGHRS and CDR2 is YFSETQ. The CDR3: CASSPAPGSYNEQFF. For the CDR3, the DNA is TGCGCCAGCAGCCCGGCCCCAGGCTCCTACAATGAGCAGTTCTTC.